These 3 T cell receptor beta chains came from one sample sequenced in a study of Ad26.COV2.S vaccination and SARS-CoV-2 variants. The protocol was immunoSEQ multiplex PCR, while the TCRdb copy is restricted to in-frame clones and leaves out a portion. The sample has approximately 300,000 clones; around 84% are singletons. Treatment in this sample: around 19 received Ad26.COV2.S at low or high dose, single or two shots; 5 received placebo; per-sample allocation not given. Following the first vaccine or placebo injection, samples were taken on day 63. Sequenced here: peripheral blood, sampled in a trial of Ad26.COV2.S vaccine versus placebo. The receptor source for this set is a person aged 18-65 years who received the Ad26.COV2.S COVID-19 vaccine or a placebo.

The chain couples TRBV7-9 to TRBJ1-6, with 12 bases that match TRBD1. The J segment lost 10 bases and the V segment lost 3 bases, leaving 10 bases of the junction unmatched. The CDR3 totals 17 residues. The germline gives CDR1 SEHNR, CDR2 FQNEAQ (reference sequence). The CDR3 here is CASSFAGQGALKSPLHF. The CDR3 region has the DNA TGTGCCAGCAGCTTTGCGGGACAGGGGGCGCTTAAGTCACCCCTCCACTTT.

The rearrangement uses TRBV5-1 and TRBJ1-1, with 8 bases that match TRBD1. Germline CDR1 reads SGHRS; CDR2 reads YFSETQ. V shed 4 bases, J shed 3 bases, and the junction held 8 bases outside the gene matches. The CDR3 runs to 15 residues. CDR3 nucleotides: TGCGCCAGCAGCCGGAGTGGGACAGGAGACACTGAAGCTTTCTTT. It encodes CASSRSGTGDTEAFF.

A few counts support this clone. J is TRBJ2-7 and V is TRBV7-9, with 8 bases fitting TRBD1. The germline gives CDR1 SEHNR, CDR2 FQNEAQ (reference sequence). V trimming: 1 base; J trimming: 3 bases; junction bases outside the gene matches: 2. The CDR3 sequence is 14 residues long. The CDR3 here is CASSLVGQGYEQYF. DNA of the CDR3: TGTGCCAGCAGCTTAGTCGGACAGGGCTACGAGCAGTACTTC.